The 28 T cell receptor beta chains below were found in one sample sequenced in a study of T cells in women clearing cervical HPV infection. TCRdb's copy holds only in-frame clones and misses some; the assay was immunoSEQ multiplex PCR. This listing includes around 20,000 clones. Sequenced sample: blood buffy coat. The receptors were gathered from a woman aged 18 to 75 with a cervical HPV16 infection that either progressed to CIN3+ or cleared (not recorded which).

On this clone: The read stops 3 residues short of the end of the CDR3; the missing end is completed from the germline J gene. The rearrangement links TRBV4-1 to TRBJ2-2; the D gene is possibly TRBD2 (6 bases). This CDR3 has 14 residues. The V end lost 4 bases, the J end lost 3 bases, and 9 bases lay between the germline ends. Germline V gene sequence: CDR1 MGHRA, CDR2 YSYEKL. The CDR3 reads CASSPGLHTGELFF. CDR3 bases read: TGCGCCAGCAGCCCGGGACTGCACACCGGGGAG.

The sequenced part of the CDR3 DNA is TGTGCCAGCAGCTCCAAGGCGAGCAGGGAGACC. It yields the protein CASSSKASRET. The whole CDR3 is CASSSKASRETQYF. This chain uses TRBV7-2 with TRBJ2-5; no reliable D call. The DNA ends 3 residues before the CDR3 does, and the rest of the CDR3 is filled in from the germline J gene. Trimming left V 4 bases short and J 5 bases short, with 14 bases between. This CDR3 has 14 amino acids. Germline V gene sequence: CDR1 SGHTA, CDR2 FQGNSA.

Turning to this clone: The observed sequence ends 3 residues before the CDR3 terminus, with the missing tail filled in from the germline J gene. The J gene is TRBJ2-2, the V gene TRBV5-6; unclear D gene. CDR3 length: 13 residues. Germline-derived CDR1 and CDR2 are SGHDT and YYEEEE. The covered CDR3 bases are TGTGCCAGCAGCAATGTTCAGAATTCACCG. This sequence encodes CASSNVQNSP. The CDR3 in full is CASSNVQNSPLFF.

In the case of this clone: The read ends 3 residues early relative to the CDR3; the germline J gene fills the gap. The chain combines TRBV19 with TRBJ1-5; maybe TRBD1 (6 bases). The CDR3 is made up of 14 amino acids. The V end lost 7 bases, the J end lost 0 bases, and 10 bases lay between the germline ends. Germline CDR1 is LNHDA and CDR2 is SQIVND (reference sequence). The sequenced part of the CDR3 DNA is TGTGCCAGTAAGCAGGGGTTTAGCAATCAGCCC. Protein sequence: CASKQGFSNQP. The complete CDR3 protein is CASKQGFSNQPQHF.

Partial CDR3 DNA: TGTGCCAGCAGCAGGCCGGGACTAGCGGCTGGGGCCAACGTG. It codes for CASSRPGLAAGANV. The whole CDR3 protein is CASSRPGLAAGANVLFF. The chain employs TRBV7-3 and TRBJ2-2, with 11 bases matching TRBD2. The read falls 3 residues short of the CDR3 end, and the missing part is taken from the germline J gene. Germline values: CDR1 SGHTA, CDR2 FQGTGA. CDR3 length: 17 amino acids.

Of note for this clone: Coverage ceases 3 residues before the CDR3 finishes, and the germline J gene fills in the end. The chain is built from TRBV20-1 and TRBJ1-2; 8 nucleotides match TRBD1. The trim removed 5 bases at V and 7 bases at J, leaving 3 bases unmatched. This CDR3 comprises 11 residues. CDR1 and CDR2 from the germline V gene are DFQATT and SNEGSKA (reference sequence). The CDR3 sequence is CSADGQGGYTF. CDR3 DNA (partial): TGCAGTGCTGACGGACAGGGTGGC.

On this clone itself: With the read ending 3 residues before the CDR3 end, the germline J gene is used to fill in that end. The V gene is TRBV7-2, the J gene TRBJ1-6; a weak D match, TRBD1 (5 bases). The V end lost 5 bases, the J end lost 6 bases, and 14 bases lay between the germline ends. This CDR3 has 15 amino acids. The V gene's germline CDR1 is SGHTA and CDR2 FQGNSA. The sequenced CDR3 bases are TGTGCCAGCAGCAGCGGTGGGGGGTCTAATTCACCC. Translation gives CASSSGGGSNSP. The entire CDR3 protein reads CASSSGGGSNSPLHF.

A word on this clone: Coverage ceases 3 residues before the CDR3 finishes, and the germline J gene fills in the end. The chain is built from TRBV20-1 and TRBJ2-3; 7 bases map to TRBD2. The germline CDR1 and CDR2 sequences are DFQATT and SNEGSKA (reference sequence). The CDR3 spans 14 residues. The sequenced part of the CDR3 DNA is TGCAGTGCCCAAACCTTTGGGGGGGTGGAGACG. It codes for CSAQTFGGVET. The whole CDR3 region reads CSAQTFGGVETQYF.

Note on this clone: Coverage ceases 3 residues before the CDR3 finishes, and the germline J gene fills in the end. The rearrangement uses TRBV19 and TRBJ1-2; 7 bases fit TRBD1. CDR1 LNHDA and CDR2 SQIVND come from the germline V gene (reference sequence). CDR3 length equals 14 residues. This chain's CDR3 is CASSIGGQNNDYTF. CDR3 bases read: TGTGCCAGTAGTATTGGGGGACAGAACAATGAC.

A note on this clone: Read sequence stops 3 residues before the CDR3 end, and the germline J gene provides the missing end. This rearrangement joins TRBV9 to TRBJ1-1; D ambiguous. CDR1 SGDLS and CDR2 YYNGEE come from the germline V gene. The CDR3 has 15 residues. CDR3 residues: CASSATFRSYNEAFF. CDR3 DNA, as far as it was read: TGTGCCAGCAGCGCAACTTTCAGGTCCTACAATGAG. Combining the CDR3 with reference TRBV9 and TRBJ1-1 gives the whole variable domain DSGVTQTPKHLITATGQRVTLRCSPRSGDLSVYWYQQSLDQGLQFLIQYYNGEERAKGNILERFSAQQFPDLHSELNLSSLELGDSALYFCASSATFRSYNEAFFGQGTRLTVV.

For this clone: The read gets to within 3 residues of the CDR3 end, and the germline J gene fills in the rest. The chain links TRBV4-1 to TRBJ2-2, with TRBD1 matching 7 bases. The CDR3 contains 16 residues. The V gene end was trimmed by 1 base and the J gene end by 3 bases; junction bases not matched to a gene: 5. The germline V gene has CDR1 MGHRA and CDR2 YSYEKL. The part of the CDR3 DNA that was read is TGCGCCAGCAGCCAAGTGGGACAGTCTGACACCGGGGAG. It yields the protein CASSQVGQSDTGE. The full CDR3 protein is CASSQVGQSDTGELFF.

Details on this clone: The CDR3 is cut off 3 residues early in the read; its end comes from the germline J gene. The gene calls are TRBV19 and TRBJ1-2; D unclear. Germline CDR1 reads LNHDA; CDR2 reads SQIVND (reference sequence). CDR3 size: 15 residues. The CDR3 bases that were read are TGTGCCAGTAGTATTGACGTCACGGCCGGCGGGGGC. Amino acid sequence: CASSIDVTAGGG. The entire CDR3 reads CASSIDVTAGGGYTF.

As concerns this clone: The CDR3 is cut off 3 residues early in the read; its end comes from the germline J gene. The chain recombines TRBV2 with TRBJ1-2, with a possible D match to TRBD1 (6 bases). The CDR3 is 13 amino acids. Germline V gives CDR1 SNHLY, CDR2 FYNNEI. V lost 6 bases to trimming and J lost 2 bases, with 10 bases between them. The CDR3 sequence: CASSRTENYGYTF. The sequenced CDR3 bases are TGTGCCAGCAGCAGGACAGAGAACTATGGC.

The CDR3 bases that were read are TGTGCCAGCGAATCTGGAGGACAGGGGGCGCTGGAGACC. It is translated as CASESGGQGALET. The whole CDR3 protein reads CASESGGQGALETQYF. J is TRBJ2-5 and V is TRBV7-8; 11 positions match TRBD1. Coverage ceases 3 residues before the CDR3 finishes, and the germline J gene fills in the end. This CDR3 is built from 16 residues. J was trimmed by 5 bases and V by 8 bases; bases with no gene match: 13. The germline gives CDR1 SGHVS, CDR2 FQNEAQ.

About this clone itself: Read coverage stops 3 residues before the CDR3 terminus; the germline J gene supplies the remainder. V is TRBV5-1 and J is TRBJ2-3, with 10 bases that match TRBD2. In germline, CDR1 is SGHRS, CDR2 YFSETQ. The CDR3 spans 15 residues. After removal of 1 base from V and 4 bases from J, the junction contained 3 bases not matched to a gene. The covered CDR3 bases are TGCGCCAGCAGCTTGTCTAGCGGGGGACCAGATACG. Residues: CASSLSSGGPDT. The full CDR3 reads CASSLSSGGPDTQYF.

On this clone itself: The CDR3 end is not reached by the read, which stops 3 residues before it; the germline J gene fills it in. The chain couples TRBV30 to TRBJ2-3; 11 bases align to TRBD2. The CDR3 is 21 amino acids. The V gene end was trimmed by 4 bases and the J gene end by 5 bases; junction bases not matched to a gene: 26. Germline CDR1 is GTSNPN and CDR2 is SVGIG (reference sequence). The CDR3 loop reads CAWTDRGFPGLAAHGEDTQYF. CDR3 bases read: TGTGCCTGGACTGACAGGGGGTTTCCGGGACTAGCGGCCCATGGGGAAGATACG. Complete variable domain (other parts from reference TRBV30 and TRBJ2-3): SQTIHQWPATLVQPVGSPLSLECTVEGTSNPNLYWYRQAAGRGLQLLFYSVGIGQISSEVPQNLSASRPQDRQFILSSKKLLLSDSGFYLCAWTDRGFPGLAAHGEDTQYFGPGTRLTVL.

In regard to this clone: Read coverage stops 3 residues before the CDR3 terminus; the germline J gene supplies the remainder. The chain employs TRBV18 and TRBJ2-3; TRBD1 agrees at 9 bases. The ends lost 4 bases at V and 1 base at J; junction bases unmatched: 3. The CDR3 totals 15 residues. In germline, CDR1 is KGHSH, CDR2 LQKENI. The part of the CDR3 DNA that was read is TGTGCCAGCTCACTACAGGGGGCGCGCACAGATACG. Amino acids: CASSLQGARTDT. The entire CDR3 reads CASSLQGARTDTQYF. Variable domain in full (rest from reference TRBV18 and TRBJ2-3): NAGVMQNPRHLVRRRGQEARLRCSPMKGHSHVYWYRQLPEEGLKFMVYLQKENIIDESGMPKERFSAEFPKEGPSILRIQQVVRGDSAAYFCASSLQGARTDTQYFGPGTRLTVL.

About this clone: The read terminates 3 residues before the CDR3 end, so the remaining end is supplied by the germline J gene. The genes are TRBV7-9 and TRBJ1-2; 11 nucleotides align to TRBD1. Germline CDR1 is SEHNR and CDR2 is FQNEAQ (reference sequence). The CDR3 runs to 14 residues. The sequenced part of the CDR3 DNA is TGTGCCAGCACCTCACCGGGACAGGGGGACGAC. This sequence encodes CASTSPGQGDD. The full CDR3 sequence reads CASTSPGQGDDYTF.

Comment on this clone: From the germline J gene comes the end of the CDR3, since the read stops 3 residues before it. The J gene is TRBJ2-6, the V gene TRBV5-1; D possibly uses TRBD1 or TRBD2 (5 bases each). CDR3 length equals 15 residues. The germline gives CDR1 SGHRS, CDR2 YFSETQ. V dropped 6 bases and J dropped 4 bases, with 14 bases sitting between them. The DNA read from the CDR3 is TGCGCCAGCAACCAGGGAGTCGCCGGGGCCAACGTC. The encoded protein is CASNQGVAGANV. The whole CDR3 sequence is CASNQGVAGANVLTF. The full variable domain, with the rest looked up from reference TRBV5-1 and TRBJ2-6, is KAGVTQTPRYLIKTRGQQVTLSCSPISGHRSVSWYQQTPGQGLQFLFEYFSETQRNKGNFPGRFSGRQFSNSRSEMNVSTLELGDSALYLCASNQGVAGANVLTFGAGSRLTVL.

Points on this clone: The read terminates 3 residues ahead of where the CDR3 ends, so the germline J gene completes it. The V and J genes are TRBV19 and TRBJ2-4; D call uncertain. The germline V gene encodes CDR1 LNHDA and CDR2 SQIVND (reference sequence). The CDR3 has 13 amino acids. This CDR3 reads CASTARPNYGQYF. CDR3 DNA (partial): TGTGCCAGTACCGCCCGTCCTAACTATGGT.

With regard to this clone: The read ends 3 residues early relative to the CDR3; the germline J gene fills the gap. The rearrangement joins TRBV27 to TRBJ2-7, with TRBD2 matching over 8 bases. In germline, CDR1 is MNHEY, CDR2 SMNVEV (reference sequence). The V and J ends lost 0 bases and 6 bases, in that order; junction bases with no gene match: 16. The CDR3 runs 18 residues. The CDR3 sequence is CASSLSSGPVRGGVEQYF. The DNA read from the CDR3 is TGTGCCAGCAGTTTATCGAGTGGCCCGGTTCGGGGGGGAGTCGAG.

Details on this clone: The missing CDR3 end, 3 residues past where the read stops, is filled in from the germline J gene. Additional DNA sequences in this sample encode the identical CDR3. J is TRBJ2-1 and V is TRBV6-4; a weak D match, TRBD1 (6 bases). The CDR3 length is 13 residues. Germline CDR1 and CDR2: MRHNA and SNTAGT. With 2 bases removed from V and 5 bases from J, the gap between germline ends came to 7 bases. Partial CDR3 DNA: TGTGCCAGCAGTGACCGGGACAACAATGAG. Its protein product is CASSDRDNNE. The whole CDR3 protein is CASSDRDNNEQFF.

Turning to this clone: The read ends 3 residues before the CDR3 terminus; that terminus is restored from the germline J gene. The genes are TRBV7-9 and TRBJ1-2; TRBD1 matches at 8 bases. CDR1 is SEHNR and CDR2 is FQNEAQ in the germline V gene (reference sequence). This CDR3 has 14 residues. The CDR3 DNA, read in part, is TGTGCCAGCAGCTTAGACCAGGGGGCGCGGGGC. It codes for CASSLDQGARG. The whole CDR3 sequence is CASSLDQGARGYTF.

A word on this clone: The DNA ends 3 residues before the CDR3 does, and the rest of the CDR3 is filled in from the germline J gene. The chain joins TRBV7-9 to TRBJ1-2; TRBD1 might be the D (5 bases). V was cut by 5 bases and J by 0 bases, with 10 bases left in between. The CDR3 contains 14 residues. Looked up from germline, CDR1 is SEHNR and CDR2 is FQNEAQ (reference sequence). The CDR3 sequence is CASSGGTANYGYTF. CDR3 DNA, as far as it was read: TGTGCCAGCAGCGGAGGGACTGCTAACTATGGC. The full variable domain, completed using reference TRBV7-9 and TRBJ1-2, is DTGVSQNPRHKITKRGQNVTFRCDPISEHNRLYWYRQTLGQGPEFLTYFQNEAQLEKSRLLSDRFSAERPKGSFSTLEIQRTEQGDSAMYLCASSGGTANYGYTFGSGTRLTVV.

A remark on this clone: At one end the junction does not follow the germline gene, possibly because of a read error. The read stops 3 residues short of the end of the CDR3; the missing end is completed from the germline J gene. The chain employs TRBV5-4 and TRBJ2-6; a possible D gene is TRBD1 (5 bases). CDR3 length: 15 amino acids. Germline CDR1 SGHNT, CDR2 YYREEE (reference sequence). CDR3 bases read: TGTGCCAGCAGTTTGGGCAGGGTTGGGGTCAACGTC. Translating it yields CASSLGRVGVNV. The entire CDR3 sequence reads CASSLGRVGVNVLTF.

Remarks on this clone: The read comes to an end 3 residues before the CDR3 does, leaving the germline J gene to fill in the end. This rearrangement joins TRBV10-3 to TRBJ2-7, with D tentatively TRBD1 (6 bases). V was shortened by 2 bases and J by 0 bases, with 14 bases between the two germline ends. This CDR3 has 16 amino acids. In germline, CDR1 is ENHRY, CDR2 SYGVKD. The CDR3 sequence: CAISEPDRQSSYEQYF. The sequenced CDR3 bases are TGTGCCATCAGTGAGCCCGACAGGCAGAGCTCCTACGAG.

As regards this clone: The CDR3 is cut off 3 residues early in the read; its end comes from the germline J gene. This chain joins TRBV23-1 and TRBJ1-5; possible D gene TRBD1, 6 bases. TRBV23-1 is treated as an ORF (open reading frame) with a function not yet certain. The CDR3 covers 16 residues. Trimming took 7 bases from V and 6 from J, leaving 22 bases between them. The sequenced part of the CDR3 DNA is TGCGCCAGCACCTTAGGGAGGGGGGGGTTTGGTCAGCCC. Residues: CASTLGRGGFGQP. In full, the CDR3 reads CASTLGRGGFGQPQHF.

About this clone: From the germline J gene comes the end of the CDR3, since the read stops 3 residues before it. V and J are TRBV20-1 and TRBJ2-2, with D possibly matching TRBD2 (6 bases). The CDR3 is made up of 13 amino acids. Per germline, CDR1 DFQATT and CDR2 SNEGSKA (reference sequence). The CDR3 here is CSAGGDSANVLFF. Incomplete CDR3 DNA: TGCAGTGCGGGGGGAGATTCGGCCAACGTG.